This TCR beta chain originates from a study of T cells after posttransplantation cyclophosphamide (dated by TCRdb to the mid-2010s). In the study overall: T cell repertoire reconstitution was tracked by TRB sequencing after myeloablative bone marrow transplantation in which posttransplantation cyclophosphamide was used as GVHD prophylaxis. Antigen receptor sequencing covered samples from some 36 PTCy-treated patients and about 17 of their related bone marrow donors. Blood from all 35 or so PTCy patients with 1-year posttransplant specimens was subjected to TRB sequencing. Up to 3 additional blood samples from 2 to 5.2 years after transplant were also TRB-sequenced in 3 patients, as was pretransplant blood from several patients. Because TRA and TRB clonality correlated tightly in roughly nine samples, the subsequent TCR analyses were limited to TRB only. Public TRB sequences were compared against a database of over 3,600 sequences linked to responses to pathogens, tumor antigens, self-antigens and alloantigens. Study-level results and caveats: The TRB repertoires of T cells infiltrating skin or GI tract showed only limited overlap with the TRB repertoires of T cells in blood. At 1-2 months, donor-recipient similarity was low but rose over the first year, and the later blood repertoires were often dominated by donor CD8+ memory clones. Across under 50 patients, recipient CMV seropositivity and CMV reactivation were highly associated with TRB clonality; PTCy diversity was similar to CNI/methotrexate controls.

The meaning of the sample's treatment or condition label: high-dose cyclophosphamide on days +3 and +4 as single-agent GVHD prophylaxis. For conditioning, the PTCy patients got busulfan and fludarabine, then a related or unrelated marrow graft, followed by cyclophosphamide on days +3 and +4. PTCy-treated patients were drawn from a prospective multi-institutional clinical trial. Peripheral blood and bone marrow mononuclear cells were isolated by Ficoll-Hypaque density centrifugation and were cryopreserved. Taken from cysteine to phenylalanine, the CDR3 has 17 residues. The kept DNA is CDR3 alone, 51 bases in frame from the first base. The germline V gene yields SGHDT for CDR1 and YYEEEE for CDR2. At the junction V is shortened by 0 bases and J by 0 bases; bases outside the gene matches: 4. Genomic DNA was used for TRB sequencing, which was performed with the immunoSEQ assay at survey resolution or with the hsTCRB kit. Per the authors' processing: Initial read processing used immunoSEQ software, and repertoire analyses used the LymphoSeq R package. Clonality was computed as 1 minus normalized Shannon entropy; Gini coefficient was also calculated for each TRB dataset. Phenotypes of unsorted samples were inferred by mapping TRB sequences from sorted subsets of the recipient or donor onto unsorted samples of the same recipient. The source is immuneACCESS, and TCRdb retained only in-frame sequences with V and J called. Part of the clones is not carried over; for the studies checked, unresolved V genes explain less than half of this, and the remainder is unexplained. Clonal size and the V and J genes are those of that table, whereas D and trimming came from the DNA. This sample gives about 42,000 clones in total; about 90% of them show up just once. Around 2.3% of the sample is taken by the ten largest.

As for this clone: It has no known antigen specificity. No clone much larger than this one lies a single base away; base qualities are absent.

The sequence came from a male patient between 55 and 70 years old who received an allogeneic stem cell transplant from a related donor and was CMV-positive. Following transplantation, part of the T cell population may be supplied by the graft donor rather than the patient. The sample here was PBMCs, taken 60 to 65 days after allogeneic stem cell transplant with posttransplant cyclophosphamide. The rearranged segments are TRBV5-6 and TRBJ2-1; TRBD2 aligns with 9 central bases. The nucleotides read TGTGCCAGCAGCTTGGATCAGCGGGGGGACTCCTACAATGAGCAGTTCTTC. Translated, this is CASSLDQRGDSYNEQFF.